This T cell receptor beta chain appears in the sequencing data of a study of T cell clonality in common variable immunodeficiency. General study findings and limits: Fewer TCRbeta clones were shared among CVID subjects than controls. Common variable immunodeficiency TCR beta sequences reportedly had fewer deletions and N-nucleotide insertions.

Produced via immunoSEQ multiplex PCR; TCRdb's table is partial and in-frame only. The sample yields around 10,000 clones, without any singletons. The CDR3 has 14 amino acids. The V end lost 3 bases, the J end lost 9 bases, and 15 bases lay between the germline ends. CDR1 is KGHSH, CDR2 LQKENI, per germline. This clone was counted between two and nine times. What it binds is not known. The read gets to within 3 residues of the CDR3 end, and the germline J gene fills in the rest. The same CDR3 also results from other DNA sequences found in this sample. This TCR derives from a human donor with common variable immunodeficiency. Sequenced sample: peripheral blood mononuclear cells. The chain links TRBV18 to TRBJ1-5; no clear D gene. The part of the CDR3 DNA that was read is TGTGCCAGCTCACCTTCGGAGGGTCCAGGGCCC. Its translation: CASSPSEGPGP. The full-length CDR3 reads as CASSPSEGPGPQHF.